What follows is one T cell receptor beta chain and its context. This specimen comes from a study of early T cells in non-severe SARS-CoV-2 infection. MiXCR was run by TCRdb on the 5' RACE reads, yielding one entry per CDR3 protein. The sample carries tens of thousands of distinct CDR3 sequences, around 5.8% recorded once. The J segment lost 9 bases and the V segment lost 5 bases, leaving 9 bases of the junction unmatched. The CDR3 runs 14 residues. Germline values: CDR1 SGHNT, CDR2 YENEEA. The chain carries TRBV11-3 and TRBJ2-1; 8 nucleotides align to TRBD1. This receptor was taken from an adult who was a healthcare worker with PCR-confirmed SARS-CoV-2 infection or an uninfected control (not recorded which). The material was whole blood, obtained at baseline. CDR3 in amino acids: CASSTDRGGSEQFF. CDR3 nucleotides: TGTGCCAGCAGCACAGACAGGGGCGGAAGTGAGCAGTTCTTC.